This T cell receptor (beta chain) was retrieved from a study of cytomegalovirus exposure and HLA in healthy donors. Study-wide points: In vitro checks showed that three CMV-associated chains really do target CMV antigens. It was approximately 170 TCR beta chains that were listed as cytomegalovirus-associated. Accounts indicate the classifier identified cytomegalovirus status with strong specificity and sensitivity.

Method: immunoSEQ multiplex PCR; TCRdb's copy keeps in-frame clones and lacks some. The sample lists 150,000 to 200,000 clones, approximately 86% occurring once. Worth noting for this clone: Its antigen remains unidentified.

Sequenced: PBMCs. The sequence derives from a young man in good health and CMV-seropositive.

CDR3 residues: CASSYTFGGDTEAFF. The CDR3, as DNA: TGTGCCAGCAGTTACACGTTTGGGGGGGACACTGAAGCTTTCTTT. The chain employs TRBV6-5 and TRBJ1-1; D is possibly TRBD1 (5 bases). The germline V gene has CDR1 MNHEY and CDR2 SVGAGI. With 2 bases removed from V and 3 bases from J, the gap between germline ends came to 13 bases. There are 15 residues in the CDR3.